This T cell receptor (beta chain) was obtained from a study of blood T cell repertoires in COVID-19. In the study overall: The United States, Italy and Spain provided the acute and convalescent COVID-19 samples.

Enrollees, roughly 18 to 95 years old, lived in 20 to 25 US areas. Two negative PCRs, clearance, or symptom resolution were required of recovered Cohort 3 donors. Libraries were prepared by immunoSEQ multiplex PCR; TCRdb keeps only in-frame clonotypes and omits some of them. This table holds 320,000 or so clones, 89% found once. Sequenced: PBMCs or T cells enriched from blood (not recorded which). The TCR comes from a man between 60 and 70 years old who had recovered from COVID-19.

The CDR3 DNA follows: TGTGCCAGCCTTAACCCGGGGACAAATGACTATGGCTACACCTTC. It specifies CASLNPGTNDYGYTF. V and J are TRBV19 and TRBJ1-2; possibly TRBD1 for D (6 bases). The CDR3 loop spans 15 amino acids. In germline, CDR1 is LNHDA, CDR2 SQIVND (reference sequence). Trimming stripped 9 bases from V and 3 bases from J, with 20 bases between.